These T cell receptor beta chains were read from a single sample in a study of T-cell reconstitution after alpha-beta-depleted transplantation in children. TCRdb re-called the PCR reads with MiXCR, one entry per CDR3 protein. Counted here are about 870,000 distinct CDR3 sequences, roughly 15% occurring once; the ten biggest clones make up about 4.6%. Source: PBMCs, mostly from graft donor cells, taken 360 days after TCRalphabeta/CD19-depleted stem cell transplant. Every receptor here comes from a male patient between 10 and 17 years old who had a stem cell transplant for acute lymphoblastic leukemia, so the T cells may come from the graft donor. Both conserved end residues are part of each CDR3. The D gene is left open where the match is weak. Clone size, where shown, is once, few, many, or a class for clones that have expanded.

J gene | CDR3 length | D gene | clone size | V gene | CDR3 protein | CDR3 DNA
TRBJ2-1 | 15 | TRBD1 | NA | TRBV6-1 | CASRPDRGLYNEQFF | TGTGCCAGCAGACCTGACAGGGGGCTATACAATGAGCAGTTCTTC
TRBJ2-5 | 15 | TRBD2 | few | TRBV12-3/TRBV12-4 | CASSWTSGSAETQYF | TGTGCCAGCAGTTGGACTAGCGGGAGCGCTGAGACCCAGTACTTC
TRBJ2-1 | 14 | NA | few | TRBV29-1 | CSHIETTGYNEQFF | TGCAGCCATATAGAGACTACCGGCTACAATGAGCAGTTCTTC
TRBJ1-2 | 15 | TRBD1 | NA | TRBV28 | CASSLRQGVFYGYTF | TGTGCCAGCAGTCTTCGACAGGGGGTTTTCTATGGCTACACCTTC
TRBJ2-7 | 17 | NA | few | TRBV7-6 | CASSFLPLRARSYEQYF | TGTGCCAGCAGCTTCCTACCTCTCAGAGCCCGATCCTACGAGCAGTACTTC
TRBJ2-1 | 16 | NA | NA | TRBV25-1 | CASSLFDTALYNEQFF | TGTGCCAGCAGTCTTTTCGACACGGCCCTTTACAATGAGCAGTTCTTC
TRBJ2-5 | 18 | TRBD2 | few | TRBV14 | CASSQRLLAGIWGETQYF | TGTGCCAGCAGCCAAAGATTGCTAGCGGGAATTTGGGGAGAGACCCAGTACTTC
TRBJ2-2 | 15 | TRBD2 | many | TRBV20-1 | CSAPRTSGATGELFF | TGCAGTGCGCCTCGGACTAGCGGGGCCACCGGGGAGCTGTTTTTT
TRBJ2-1 | 20 | TRBD2 | few | TRBV7-9 | CASSLALVLAGAAELYEQFF | TGTGCCAGCAGCTTAGCGCTCGTGTTGGCGGGAGCTGCTGAGCTGTATGAGCAGTTCTTC
TRBJ1-6 | 11 | NA | few | TRBV20-1 | CSASRDSPLHF | TGCAGTGCGTCCCGGGATTCACCCCTCCACTTT
TRBJ2-7 | 14 | NA | NA | TRBV5-5 | CASSLPVAPYEQYF | TGTGCCAGCAGCTTGCCAGTCGCCCCCTACGAGCAGTACTTC
TRBJ2-1 | 14 | NA | NA | TRBV12-3/TRBV12-4 | CASRREHEYNEQFF | TGTGCCAGCAGACGGGAGCATGAATACAATGAGCAGTTCTTC
TRBJ1-1 | 12 | NA | many | TRBV9 | CASQPGNTEAFF | TGTGCCAGCCAACCTGGGAATACTGAAGCTTTCTTT
TRBJ2-1 | 16 | TRBD2 | NA | TRBV9 | CASSVGQGLSETEQFF | TGTGCCAGCAGCGTAGGTCAGGGACTATCTGAAACAGAGCAGTTCTTC
TRBJ2-2 | 15 | NA | many | TRBV7-9 | CASSLSPASTGELFF | TGTGCCAGCAGCTTATCCCCCGCTAGTACCGGGGAGCTGTTTTTT
TRBJ2-2 | 17 | TRBD2 | few | TRBV6-1 | CASRYGTSGRRGGELFF | TGTGCCAGCAGATACGGGACTAGCGGGAGACGAGGCGGGGAGCTGTTTTTT